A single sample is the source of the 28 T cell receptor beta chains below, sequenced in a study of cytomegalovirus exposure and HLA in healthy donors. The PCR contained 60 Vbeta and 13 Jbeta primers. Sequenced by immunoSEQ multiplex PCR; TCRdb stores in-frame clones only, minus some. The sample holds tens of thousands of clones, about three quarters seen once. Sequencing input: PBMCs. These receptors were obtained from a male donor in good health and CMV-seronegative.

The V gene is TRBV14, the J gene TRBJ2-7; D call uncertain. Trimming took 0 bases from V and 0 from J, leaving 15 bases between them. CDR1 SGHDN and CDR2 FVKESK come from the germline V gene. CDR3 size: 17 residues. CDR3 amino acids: CASSQDLSPGYSYEQYF. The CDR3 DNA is TGTGCCAGCAGCCAAGACCTTTCCCCAGGTTACTCCTACGAGCAGTACTTC. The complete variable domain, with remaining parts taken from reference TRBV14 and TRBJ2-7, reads EAGVTQFPSHSVIEKGQTVTLRCDPISGHDNLYWYRRVMGKEIKFLLHFVKESKQDESGMPNNRFLAERTGGTYSTLKVQPAELEDSGVYFCASSQDLSPGYSYEQYFGPGTRLTVT.

The CDR3 loop is CASSLAGYQPQHF. For the CDR3, the DNA is TGCGCCAGCAGCTTAGCAGGGTATCAGCCCCAGCATTTT. This chain joins TRBV5-1 and TRBJ1-5; tentative D call: TRBD1 (5 bases). The CDR3 loop spans 13 amino acids. The V and J ends lost 2 bases and 5 bases respectively, with 8 bases between them. CDR1 SGHRS and CDR2 YFSETQ come from the germline V gene.

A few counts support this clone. The CDR3 bases are TGTGCCAGTAAAGTGTCGGGGGTATATCAGCCCCAGCATTTT. Protein: CASKVSGVYQPQHF. V usage is TRBV19 and J usage is TRBJ1-5; tentatively, D is TRBD1 (5 bases). CDR1 and CDR2 from the germline V gene are LNHDA and SQIVND (reference sequence). V shed 7 bases and J shed 5 bases, with 15 bases lying between them. The CDR3 contains 14 residues.

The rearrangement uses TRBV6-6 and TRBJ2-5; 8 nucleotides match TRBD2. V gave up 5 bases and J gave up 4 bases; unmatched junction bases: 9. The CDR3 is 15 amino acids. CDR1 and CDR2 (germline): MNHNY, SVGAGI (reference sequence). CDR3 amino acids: CASSRSGGWGETQYF. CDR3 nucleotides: TGTGCCAGCAGTCGTTCGGGAGGGTGGGGAGAGACCCAGTACTTC.

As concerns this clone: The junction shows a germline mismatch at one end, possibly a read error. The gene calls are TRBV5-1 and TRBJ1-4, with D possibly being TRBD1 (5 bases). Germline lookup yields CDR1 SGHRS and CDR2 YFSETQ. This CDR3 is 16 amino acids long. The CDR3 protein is CASSLWGGNENEKLLF. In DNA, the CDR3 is TGCGCCAGCAGCCTCTGGGGGGGAAATGAAAATGAAAAACTGCTTTTT.

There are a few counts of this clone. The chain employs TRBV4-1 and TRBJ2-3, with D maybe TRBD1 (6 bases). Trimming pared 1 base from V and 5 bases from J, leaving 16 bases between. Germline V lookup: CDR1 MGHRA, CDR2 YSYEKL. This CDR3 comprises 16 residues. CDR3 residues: CASSQVRAGDRDTQYF. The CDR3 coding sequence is TGCGCCAGCAGCCAAGTGAGGGCAGGGGATAGAGATACGCAGTATTTT.

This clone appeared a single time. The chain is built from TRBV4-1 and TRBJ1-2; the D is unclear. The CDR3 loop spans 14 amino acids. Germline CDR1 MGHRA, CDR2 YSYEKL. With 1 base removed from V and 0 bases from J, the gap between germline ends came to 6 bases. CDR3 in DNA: TGCGCCAGCAGCCAAGGAGCGGCTAACTATGGCTACACCTTC. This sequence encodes CASSQGAANYGYTF.

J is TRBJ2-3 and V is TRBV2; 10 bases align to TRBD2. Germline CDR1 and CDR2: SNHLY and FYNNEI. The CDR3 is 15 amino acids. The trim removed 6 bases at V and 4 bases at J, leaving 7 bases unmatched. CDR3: CASRARTSGSDTQYF. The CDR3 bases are TGTGCCAGCAGGGCAAGGACTAGCGGATCAGATACGCAGTATTTT.

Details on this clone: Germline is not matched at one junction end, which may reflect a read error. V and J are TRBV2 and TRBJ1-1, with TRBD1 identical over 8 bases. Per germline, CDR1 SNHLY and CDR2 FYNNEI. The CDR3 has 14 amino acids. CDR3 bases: TGTGCCAGCAGAGAAGACAGGGGAAACACTGAAGCTTTCTTT. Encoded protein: CASREDRGNTEAFF.

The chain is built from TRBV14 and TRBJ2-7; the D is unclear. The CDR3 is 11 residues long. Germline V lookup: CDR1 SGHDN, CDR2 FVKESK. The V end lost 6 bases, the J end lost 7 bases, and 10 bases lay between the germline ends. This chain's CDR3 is CASSIYGEQYF. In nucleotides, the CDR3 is TGTGCCAGCAGTATTTACGGGGAGCAGTACTTC. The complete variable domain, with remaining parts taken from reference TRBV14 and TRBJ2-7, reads EAGVTQFPSHSVIEKGQTVTLRCDPISGHDNLYWYRRVMGKEIKFLLHFVKESKQDESGMPNNRFLAERTGGTYSTLKVQPAELEDSGVYFCASSIYGEQYFGPGTRLTVT.

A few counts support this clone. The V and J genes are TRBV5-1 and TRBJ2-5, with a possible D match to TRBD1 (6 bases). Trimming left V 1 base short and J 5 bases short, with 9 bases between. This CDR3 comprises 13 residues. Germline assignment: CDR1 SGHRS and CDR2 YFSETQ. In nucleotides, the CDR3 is TGCGCCAGCAGCTTGCCAGGGGAGGAGACCCAGTACTTC. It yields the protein CASSLPGEETQYF.

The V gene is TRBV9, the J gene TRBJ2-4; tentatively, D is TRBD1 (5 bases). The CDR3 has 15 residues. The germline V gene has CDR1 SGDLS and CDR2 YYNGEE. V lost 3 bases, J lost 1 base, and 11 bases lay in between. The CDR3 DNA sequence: TGTGCCAGCAGCGCCCAGGGATCGGCCAAAAACATTCAGTACTTC. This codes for CASSAQGSAKNIQYF.

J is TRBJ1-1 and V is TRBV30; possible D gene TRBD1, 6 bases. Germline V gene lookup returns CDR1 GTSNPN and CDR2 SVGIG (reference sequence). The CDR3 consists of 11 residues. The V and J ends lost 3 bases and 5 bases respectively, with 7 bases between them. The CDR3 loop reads CAWRGQTEAFF. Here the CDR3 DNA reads TGTGCCTGGAGAGGACAGACTGAAGCTTTCTTT.

Here the CDR3 reads CATTGRDRVGYGYTF. The CDR3 DNA follows: TGTGCCACCACGGGCCGGGACAGGGTTGGGTATGGCTACACCTTC. The chain combines TRBV6-5 with TRBJ1-2, with 9 bases lining up with TRBD1. This CDR3 region has 15 residues. Germline V gives CDR1 MNHEY, CDR2 SVGAGI. Losses at the gene ends were 10 bases for V and 5 bases for J; bases not matched to a gene: 14.

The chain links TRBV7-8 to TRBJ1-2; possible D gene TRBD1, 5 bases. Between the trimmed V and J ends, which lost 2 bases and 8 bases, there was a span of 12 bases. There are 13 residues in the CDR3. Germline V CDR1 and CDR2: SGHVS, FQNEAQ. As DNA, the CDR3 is TGTGCCAGCAGCTTAAGCCGGGGGGAAGGCTACACCTTC. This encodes CASSLSRGEGYTF. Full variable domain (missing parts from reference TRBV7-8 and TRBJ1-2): GAGVSQSPRYKVAKRGQDVALRCDPISGHVSLFWYQQALGQGPEFLTYFQNEAQLDKSGLPSDRFFAERPEGSVSTLKIQRTQQEDSAVYLCASSLSRGEGYTFGSGTRLTVV.

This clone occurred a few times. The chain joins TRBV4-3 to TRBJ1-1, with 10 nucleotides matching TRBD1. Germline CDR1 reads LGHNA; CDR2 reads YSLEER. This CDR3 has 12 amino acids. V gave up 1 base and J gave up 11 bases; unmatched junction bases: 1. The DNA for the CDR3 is TGCGCCAGCAGCCAAGGGACAGGGGGGGCTTTCTTT. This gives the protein CASSQGTGGAFF.

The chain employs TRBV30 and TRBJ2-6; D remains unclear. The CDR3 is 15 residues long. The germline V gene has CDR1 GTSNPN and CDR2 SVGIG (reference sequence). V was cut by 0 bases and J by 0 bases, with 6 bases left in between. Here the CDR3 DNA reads TGTGCCTGGAGTGTAGCCCGCTCTGGGGCCAACGTCCTGACTTTC. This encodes CAWSVARSGANVLTF. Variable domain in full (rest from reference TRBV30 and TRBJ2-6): SQTIHQWPATLVQPVGSPLSLECTVEGTSNPNLYWYRQAAGRGLQLLFYSVGIGQISSEVPQNLSASRPQDRQFILSSKKLLLSDSGFYLCAWSVARSGANVLTFGAGSRLTVL.

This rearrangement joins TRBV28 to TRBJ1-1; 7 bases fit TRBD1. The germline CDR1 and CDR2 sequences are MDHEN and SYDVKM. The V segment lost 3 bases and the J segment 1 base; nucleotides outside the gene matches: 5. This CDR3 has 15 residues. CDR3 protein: CASSFNPGGNTEAFF. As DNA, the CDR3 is TGTGCCAGCAGTTTCAATCCAGGGGGGAACACTGAAGCTTTCTTT.

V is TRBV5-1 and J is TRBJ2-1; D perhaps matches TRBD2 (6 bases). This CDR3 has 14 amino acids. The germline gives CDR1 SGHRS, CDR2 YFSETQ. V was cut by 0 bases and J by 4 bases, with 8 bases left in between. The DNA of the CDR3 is TGCGCCAGCAGCTTGGGGGGGGAATACAATGAGCAGTTCTTC. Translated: CASSLGGEYNEQFF.

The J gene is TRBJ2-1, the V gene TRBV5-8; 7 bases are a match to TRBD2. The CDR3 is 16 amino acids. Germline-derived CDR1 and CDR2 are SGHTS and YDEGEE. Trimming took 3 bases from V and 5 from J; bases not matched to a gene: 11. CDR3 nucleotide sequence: TGTGCCAGCAGCTCCGGACTAGTCAGCTTCAACAATGAGCAGTTCTTC. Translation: CASSSGLVSFNNEQFF. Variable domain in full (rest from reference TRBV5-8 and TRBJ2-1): EAGVTQSPTHLIKTRGQQATLRCSPISGHTSVYWYQQALGLGLQFLLWYDEGEERNRGNFPPRFSGRQFPNYSSELNVNALELEDSALYLCASSSGLVSFNNEQFFGPGTRLTVL.

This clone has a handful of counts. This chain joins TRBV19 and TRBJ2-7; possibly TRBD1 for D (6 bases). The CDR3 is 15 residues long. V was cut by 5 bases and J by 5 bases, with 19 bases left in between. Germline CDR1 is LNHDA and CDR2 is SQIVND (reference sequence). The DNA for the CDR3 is TGTGCCAGTAGTGACCAGGGGAGCGAAGTCCACGAGCAGTACTTC. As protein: CASSDQGSEVHEQYF.

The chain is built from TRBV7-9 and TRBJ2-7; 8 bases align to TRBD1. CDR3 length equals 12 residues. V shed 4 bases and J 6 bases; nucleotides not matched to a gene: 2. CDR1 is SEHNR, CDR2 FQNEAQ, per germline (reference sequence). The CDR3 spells CASSYTGGEQYF. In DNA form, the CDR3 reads TGTGCCAGCAGCTACACAGGGGGCGAGCAGTACTTC.

The CDR3 reads CASSLGSIDQETQYF. In DNA, the CDR3 is TGTGCCAGCAGCTTAGGGTCTATTGACCAAGAGACCCAGTACTTC. V and J are TRBV7-9 and TRBJ2-5; D remains ambiguous. Trimming removed 1 base from V and 0 bases from J, with 9 bases in between. The CDR3 contains 15 residues. CDR1 SEHNR and CDR2 FQNEAQ come from the germline V gene (reference sequence).

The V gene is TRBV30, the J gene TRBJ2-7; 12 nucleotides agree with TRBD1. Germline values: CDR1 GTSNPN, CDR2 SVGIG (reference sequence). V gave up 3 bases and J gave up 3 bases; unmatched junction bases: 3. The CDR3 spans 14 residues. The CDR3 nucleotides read TGTGCCTGGAGCCGGGACAGGGGGCTCTACGAGCAGTACTTC. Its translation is CAWSRDRGLYEQYF.

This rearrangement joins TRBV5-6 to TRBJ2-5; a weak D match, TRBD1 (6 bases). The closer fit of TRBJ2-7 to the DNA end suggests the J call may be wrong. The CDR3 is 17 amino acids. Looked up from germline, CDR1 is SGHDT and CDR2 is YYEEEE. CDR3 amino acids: CASSSVAVQGHSYEQYF. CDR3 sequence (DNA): TGTGCCAGCAGCTCGGTGGCCGTACAGGGACACTCCTACGAGCAGTACTTC.

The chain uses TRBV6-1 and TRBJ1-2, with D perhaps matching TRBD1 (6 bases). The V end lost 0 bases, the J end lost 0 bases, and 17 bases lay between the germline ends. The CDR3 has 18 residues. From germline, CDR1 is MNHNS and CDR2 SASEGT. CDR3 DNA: TGTGCCAGCAGTGAAGCTAGGGTTGTGGCAGGGGCTAACTATGGCTACACCTTC. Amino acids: CASSEARVVAGANYGYTF.

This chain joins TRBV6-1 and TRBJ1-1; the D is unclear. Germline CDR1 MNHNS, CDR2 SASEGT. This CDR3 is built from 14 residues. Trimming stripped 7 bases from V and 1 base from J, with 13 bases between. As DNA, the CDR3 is TGTGCCAGCAAACCGAGCATTGGGAACACTGAAGCTTTCTTT. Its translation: CASKPSIGNTEAFF.

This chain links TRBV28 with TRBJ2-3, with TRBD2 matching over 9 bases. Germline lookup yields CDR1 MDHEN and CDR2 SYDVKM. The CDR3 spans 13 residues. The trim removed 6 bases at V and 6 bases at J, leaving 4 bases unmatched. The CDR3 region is CASRSSGTDTQYF. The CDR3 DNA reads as TGTGCCAGCAGATCTAGCGGGACCGATACGCAGTATTTT.